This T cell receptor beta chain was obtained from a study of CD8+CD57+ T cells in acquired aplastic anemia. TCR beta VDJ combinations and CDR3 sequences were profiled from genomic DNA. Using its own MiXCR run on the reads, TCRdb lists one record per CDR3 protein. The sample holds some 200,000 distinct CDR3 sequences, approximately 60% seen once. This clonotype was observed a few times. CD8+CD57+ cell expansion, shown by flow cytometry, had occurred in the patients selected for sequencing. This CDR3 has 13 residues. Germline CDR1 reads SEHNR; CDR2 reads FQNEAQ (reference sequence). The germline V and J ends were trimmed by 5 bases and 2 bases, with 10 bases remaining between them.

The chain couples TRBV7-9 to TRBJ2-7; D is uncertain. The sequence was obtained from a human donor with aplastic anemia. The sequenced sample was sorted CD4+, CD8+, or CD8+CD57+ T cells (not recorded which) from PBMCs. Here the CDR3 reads CASSPGMTYEQYF. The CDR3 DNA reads TGTGCCAGCAGCCCTGGCATGACCTACGAGCAGTACTTC.